This entry describes one T cell receptor (beta chain). Data came from immunoSEQ multiplex PCR; TCRdb stores just in-frame clones and leaves some out. The sample has 50,000 to 70,000 clones; 91% are singletons. The germline V and J ends were trimmed by 1 base and 4 bases, with 19 bases remaining between them. This CDR3 spans 17 amino acids. Germline-derived CDR1 and CDR2 are LGHNA and YSLEER. These data originate in a study of blood T cell repertoires in COVID-19. This receptor was obtained from a man between 60 and 75 years old with acute or convalescent COVID-19. The chain joins TRBV4-3 to TRBJ1-1; a possible D gene is TRBD1 (5 bases). The source material was peripheral blood. This chain's CDR3 is CASSQVAGLSRGTEAFF. DNA of the CDR3: TGCGCCAGCAGCCAAGTCGCCGGGCTGTCTAGGGGCACTGAAGCTTTCTTT.